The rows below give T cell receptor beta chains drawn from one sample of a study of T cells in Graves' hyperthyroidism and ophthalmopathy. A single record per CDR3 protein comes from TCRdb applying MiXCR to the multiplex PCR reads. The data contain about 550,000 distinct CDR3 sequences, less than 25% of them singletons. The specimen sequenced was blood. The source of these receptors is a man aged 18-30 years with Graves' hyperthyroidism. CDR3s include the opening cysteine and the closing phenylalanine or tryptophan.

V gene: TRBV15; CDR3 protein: CATSVAGGPASEQYF
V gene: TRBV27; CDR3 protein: CASSPRASYGYTF
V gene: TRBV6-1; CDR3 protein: CASSRGQGYAEAFF
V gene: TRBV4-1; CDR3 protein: CASSQAGRKNYGYTF
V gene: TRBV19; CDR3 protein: CASSRQGSAYEQYF
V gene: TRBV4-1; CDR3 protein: CASSQRTDANYGYTF
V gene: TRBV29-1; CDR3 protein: CSVESLNYGYTF
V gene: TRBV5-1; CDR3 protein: CASSSAGTTANGAFF
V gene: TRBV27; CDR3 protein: CASSLFQGRGNTEAFF
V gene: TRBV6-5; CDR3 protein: CASSSRAGGVSLRGYTF
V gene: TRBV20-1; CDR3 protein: CSANEAGSTSRETQYF
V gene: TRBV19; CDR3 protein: CASSTDGSNQPQHF
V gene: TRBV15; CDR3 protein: CATSRDIPGTGVGQPQHF
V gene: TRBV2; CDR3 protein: CASSRDRISGNTIYF
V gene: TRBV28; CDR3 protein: CASSLGQGNNQPQHF
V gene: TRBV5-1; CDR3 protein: CASSLAPASGVYEQYF
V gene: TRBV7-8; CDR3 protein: CASSLAGVLEETQYF
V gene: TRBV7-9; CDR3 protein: CASSLGMGAAQETQYF
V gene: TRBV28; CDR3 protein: CASSANRAGYTF
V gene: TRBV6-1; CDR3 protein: CASSPRTFLETQYF
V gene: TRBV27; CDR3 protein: CASSSMIRGPLNTEAFF
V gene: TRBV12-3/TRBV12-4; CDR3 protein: CASSDSGKVLQETQYF
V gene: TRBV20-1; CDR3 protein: CSARVTPRGAYEQYF
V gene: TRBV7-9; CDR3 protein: CASSWGTENTEAFF
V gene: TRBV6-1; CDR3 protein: CASRAGTSGVYEQYF
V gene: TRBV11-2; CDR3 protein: CASSQGQGGPETQYF
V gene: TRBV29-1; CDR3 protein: CSVVLQGAHYEQYF